This T cell receptor (beta chain) was documented in a study of CD8 T cells in ankylosing spondylitis. For TCR beta, libraries came from quantitative 5'-RACE with molecular barcodes. From the 5' RACE reads, TCRdb called clonotypes with MiXCR, one entry per CDR3 protein. The table lists 150,000 to 200,000 distinct CDR3 sequences, around a sixth of them singletons. Trimming cost V 8 bases and J 7 bases; bases outside gene matches: 11. Germline CDR1 reads MNHEY; CDR2 reads SVGEGT. This CDR3 is built from 16 residues. The chain couples TRBV6-2 or TRBV6-3 to TRBJ2-1; 13 nucleotides align to TRBD2. The sequence came from a male donor aged 10 to 30 with ankylosing spondylitis or in good health (not recorded which). The sample taken for sequencing was blood, either unsorted or a sorted T cell fraction (not recorded which). The CDR3 loop reads CASSRRGLAGSNEQFF. CDR3 nucleotides: TGTGCCAGCTCCCGACGGGGACTAGCGGGATCGAATGAGCAGTTCTTC.